This TCR beta chain was retrieved from a study of PD-1 blockade in mismatch repair-deficient tumors. Findings and limits, study-wide: Rapid post-treatment expansion, then contraction, generally preceding radiologic response, marked tumor-resident clones.

Of note for this clone: What it binds is unknown.

CDR1 and CDR2 (germline): SNHLY, FYNNEI. The CDR3 loop spans 14 amino acids. With V trimmed by 6 bases and J by 5 bases, 4 bases remained unmatched. Only in-frame clones appear in the TCRdb table, and some are missing; sequencing was by immunoSEQ multiplex PCR. The sample has about 84,000 clones, 81% seen once; the top ten hold around 2.6%. This chain joins TRBV2 and TRBJ2-7, with TRBD2 matching over 13 bases. The source material was peripheral blood, sampled 12 weeks after starting pembrolizumab. This sequence was found in an adult with mismatch repair-deficient cancer. Written as DNA, the CDR3 is TGTGCCAGCAGAGGACTAGCGGGAGTCCACGAGCAGTACTTC. As protein: CASRGLAGVHEQYF.